Listed below are T cell receptor beta chains from one sample, sequenced in a study of blood T cells in healthy people across ages. TCRdb called the 5' RACE reads again in MiXCR, with one record for every CDR3 protein. This sample carries approximately 1.5 million distinct CDR3 sequences, about 31% of them seen once, and the ten largest clones take around 11%. The source material was blood. These receptors all stem from a woman aged 25-40 years in good health. CDR3s include the opening cysteine and the closing phenylalanine or tryptophan. A D gene is named only where the DNA matches it firmly. Not every row has a clone size; where given, it reads once, few, many or a size class.

J gene: TRBJ1-1
V gene: TRBV15
D gene: .
clone size: .
CDR3 protein: CATSSSQGWDTEAFF
CDR3 DNA: TGTGCCACCAGCTCCTCACAGGGTTGGGACACTGAAGCTTTCTTT

J gene: TRBJ2-7
V gene: TRBV5-1
D gene: TRBD2
clone size: .
CDR3 protein: CASGMGPSGYNEQYF
CDR3 DNA: TGCGCCAGCGGTATGGGGCCTAGCGGGTACAATGAGCAGTACTTC

J gene: TRBJ2-1
V gene: TRBV20-1
D gene: TRBD2
clone size: .
CDR3 protein: CSARPPSGGRYNEQFF
CDR3 DNA: TGCAGTGCTAGACCACCTAGCGGGGGGAGATACAATGAGCAGTTCTTC

J gene: TRBJ1-2
V gene: TRBV6-1
D gene: TRBD1
clone size: few
CDR3 protein: CASPGGQGYGYTF
CDR3 DNA: TGTGCCAGTCCCGGAGGACAGGGCTATGGCTACACCTTC

J gene: TRBJ1-4
V gene: TRBV11-2
D gene: .
clone size: few
CDR3 protein: CASSLDLAGTPNEKLFF
CDR3 DNA: TGTGCCAGCAGCTTAGATCTGGCCGGGACACCGAATGAAAAACTGTTTTTT

J gene: TRBJ2-7
V gene: TRBV20-1
D gene: .
clone size: .
CDR3 protein: CSARDRGTAAYEQYF
CDR3 DNA: TGCAGTGCTAGAGATCGGGGGACGGCTGCCTACGAGCAGTACTTC

J gene: TRBJ2-7
V gene: TRBV28
D gene: .
clone size: many
CDR3 protein: CATGGSAYEQYF
CDR3 DNA: TGTGCCACAGGGGGGTCCGCCTACGAGCAGTACTTC

J gene: TRBJ2-1
V gene: TRBV20-1
D gene: .
clone size: few
CDR3 protein: CTTSMGWATYSYNEQFF
CDR3 DNA: TGCACCACCTCGATGGGTTGGGCAACCTACTCCTACAATGAGCAGTTCTTC

J gene: TRBJ1-2
V gene: TRBV9
D gene: .
clone size: few
CDR3 protein: CASSSRTDYGYTF
CDR3 DNA: TGTGCCAGCAGCTCTCGGACAGACTATGGCTACACCTTC

J gene: TRBJ2-3
V gene: TRBV29-1
D gene: TRBD1
clone size: many
CDR3 protein: CSVVGQEDTQYF
CDR3 DNA: TGCAGCGTCGTGGGACAGGAGGATACGCAGTATTTT

J gene: TRBJ2-3
V gene: TRBV5-6
D gene: .
clone size: few
CDR3 protein: CASSSPLITSTDTQYF
CDR3 DNA: TGTGCCAGCAGCTCCCCCCTCATCACTAGCACAGATACGCAGTATTTT

J gene: TRBJ2-7
V gene: TRBV13
D gene: TRBD2
clone size: .
CDR3 protein: CASSLRRGESAYYEQYF
CDR3 DNA: TGTGCCAGCAGCTTACGGCGGGGGGAGTCAGCTTACTACGAGCAGTACTTC

J gene: TRBJ2-7
V gene: TRBV20-1
D gene: TRBD2
clone size: .
CDR3 protein: CSADEISGNSYEQYF
CDR3 DNA: TGCAGTGCTGATGAAATAAGCGGGAACTCCTACGAGCAGTACTTC

J gene: TRBJ1-1
V gene: TRBV5-6
D gene: TRBD1
clone size: .
CDR3 protein: CASSFLDREKTEAFF
CDR3 DNA: TGTGCCAGCAGCTTTCTGGACAGGGAGAAGACTGAAGCTTTCTTT

J gene: TRBJ2-1
V gene: TRBV20-1
D gene: TRBD2
clone size: .
CDR3 protein: CSAVRTSGENLSYNEQFF
CDR3 DNA: TGCAGTGCCGTCCGGACTAGCGGGGAGAATCTCTCCTACAATGAGCAGTTCTTC

J gene: TRBJ2-3
V gene: TRBV29-1
D gene: .
clone size: many
CDR3 protein: CSVATGESSTDTQYF
CDR3 DNA: TGCAGCGTGGCGACGGGGGAATCTAGCACAGATACGCAGTATTTT

J gene: TRBJ1-2
V gene: TRBV18
D gene: .
clone size: once
CDR3 protein: CASSPSAGNYGYTF
CDR3 DNA: TGTGCCAGCTCACCATCAGCAGGGAACTATGGCTACACCTTC

J gene: TRBJ2-7
V gene: TRBV29-1
D gene: .
clone size: .
CDR3 protein: CSAQPGGSYEQYF
CDR3 DNA: TGCAGCGCTCAGCCGGGTGGCTCCTACGAGCAGTACTTC

J gene: TRBJ1-1
V gene: TRBV9
D gene: .
clone size: .
CDR3 protein: CASSAPPGQVAGGAFF
CDR3 DNA: TGTGCCAGCAGCGCCCCACCGGGCCAGGTGGCAGGTGGAGCTTTCTTT

J gene: TRBJ2-7
V gene: TRBV27
D gene: TRBD1
clone size: few
CDR3 protein: CANRQGSSYEQYF
CDR3 DNA: TGTGCCAACCGACAGGGAAGCTCCTACGAGCAGTACTTC

J gene: TRBJ2-3
V gene: TRBV20-1
D gene: TRBD2
clone size: many
CDR3 protein: CSATAGGPTDTQYF
CDR3 DNA: TGCAGTGCTACAGCGGGGGGCCCCACAGATACGCAGTATTTT

J gene: TRBJ2-1
V gene: TRBV20-1
D gene: .
clone size: few
CDR3 protein: CSAPSQGPHYNEQFF
CDR3 DNA: TGCAGTGCTCCCTCCCAGGGCCCCCACTACAATGAGCAGTTCTTC

J gene: TRBJ1-6
V gene: TRBV6-6
D gene: .
clone size: .
CDR3 protein: CASRSDRSSYNSPLHF
CDR3 DNA: TGTGCCAGCAGGTCCGACAGAAGTTCCTATAATTCACCCCTCCACTTT

J gene: TRBJ1-1
V gene: TRBV5-6
D gene: .
clone size: .
CDR3 protein: CASSAGRNDEAFF
CDR3 DNA: TGTGCCAGCAGCGCCGGACGTAACGATGAAGCTTTCTTT

J gene: TRBJ2-1
V gene: TRBV27
D gene: TRBD2
clone size: .
CDR3 protein: CASSLREGPGLAANEQFF
CDR3 DNA: TGTGCCAGCAGTTTGAGGGAGGGACCGGGACTAGCGGCCAATGAGCAGTTCTTC

J gene: TRBJ2-5
V gene: TRBV6-2/TRBV6-3
D gene: .
clone size: .
CDR3 protein: CASTNGIADHYRETQYF
CDR3 DNA: TGTGCCAGTACAAACGGAATAGCGGATCACTACCGAGAGACCCAGTACTTC

J gene: TRBJ1-6
V gene: TRBV5-1
D gene: .
clone size: few
CDR3 protein: CASSLEQGPLHF
CDR3 DNA: TGCGCCAGCAGCTTAGAACAGGGCCCCCTCCACTTT

J gene: TRBJ2-7
V gene: TRBV24-1
D gene: .
clone size: .
CDR3 protein: CATSDRGAYEQYF
CDR3 DNA: TGTGCCACCAGTGATAGGGGCGCCTACGAGCAGTACTTC

J gene: TRBJ2-1
V gene: TRBV4-2
D gene: .
clone size: few
CDR3 protein: CASSRTPTGYASLWYNEQFF
CDR3 DNA: TGTGCCAGCAGCCGAACTCCTACAGGGTACGCCAGCCTGTGGTACAATGAGCAGTTCTTC